The 11 T cell receptor beta chains below were found in one sample sequenced in a study of blood T cell repertoires in COVID-19. The data were produced by immunoSEQ multiplex PCR, yet TCRdb's version contains in-frame clones alone and is incomplete. The sample yields about 74,000 clones, around four fifths seen once. Sequences were obtained from peripheral blood. The receptors here all came from a man in his 70s with acute or convalescent COVID-19.

The chain couples TRBV19 to TRBJ2-2; 12 bases align to TRBD2. Trimming at V came to 9 bases and at J to 7 bases, leaving 9 bases not matched to a gene. From germline, CDR1 is LNHDA and CDR2 SQIVND (reference sequence). The CDR3 contains 15 residues. Written as DNA, the CDR3 is TGTGCCAGCAACCCCGCTAGCGGGAGGGGCGGGGAGCTGTTTTTT. This sequence encodes CASNPASGRGGELFF.

The chain recombines TRBV5-1 with TRBJ1-2; the D is unclear. V lost 1 base to trimming and J lost 5 bases, with 15 bases between them. Looked up from germline, CDR1 is SGHRS and CDR2 is YFSETQ. The CDR3 has 15 amino acids. As DNA, the CDR3 is TGCGCCAGCAGCTTGCTCCCGAGTGAGGCTTATGGCTACACCTTC. It yields the protein CASSLLPSEAYGYTF.

The chain employs TRBV28 and TRBJ1-6, with a tentative D call TRBD1 (5 bases). V lost 2 bases to trimming and J lost 7 bases, with 12 bases between them. The CDR3 runs 15 residues. The germline CDR1 and CDR2 sequences are MDHEN and SYDVKM. The CDR3 sequence is CASSLEGRLNSPLHF. The CDR3 DNA follows: TGTGCCAGCAGTTTAGAGGGGAGGCTCAATTCACCCCTCCACTTT.

The rearrangement uses TRBV6-5 and TRBJ1-5; D not resolved. Trimming stripped 7 bases from V and 1 base from J, with 8 bases between. CDR1 is MNHEY, CDR2 SVGAGI, per germline. The CDR3 contains 13 residues. Here the CDR3 reads CASIEFSNQPQHF. The CDR3 DNA follows: TGTGCCAGCATCGAGTTCAGCAATCAGCCCCAGCATTTT.

The chain links TRBV5-4 to TRBJ1-2, with 8 nucleotides matching TRBD1. Per the germline V gene, CDR1 is SGHNT and CDR2 is YYREEE (reference sequence). The CDR3 covers 13 residues. V lost 5 bases and J lost 8; bases outside the gene matches: 8. The CDR3 sequence: CASRSGQGWGYTF. The CDR3 coding sequence is TGTGCCAGCAGATCCGGACAGGGATGGGGCTACACCTTC.

The rearrangement joins TRBV11-2 to TRBJ2-5; TRBD2 aligns across 11 bases. The CDR3 spans 14 residues. Germline CDR1 and CDR2: SGHAT and FQNNGV. Trimming took 5 bases from V and 3 from J; bases not matched to a gene: 2. CDR3 nucleotides: TGTGCCAGCAGCCTTAGCGGGGGGGAAGAGACCCAGTACTTC. As protein: CASSLSGGEETQYF.

This chain joins TRBV30 and TRBJ1-1; possible D gene TRBD1, 5 bases. CDR1 is GTSNPN, CDR2 SVGIG, per germline (reference sequence). CDR3 length: 14 amino acids. Trimming cost V 1 base and J 4 bases, with 13 bases left between them. The DNA of the CDR3 is TGTGCCTGGAGTGGAGTCAGGGCTGGCACTGAAGCTTTCTTT. It codes for CAWSGVRAGTEAFF.

The chain uses TRBV5-1 and TRBJ1-4, with TRBD1 as a possible D gene (6 bases). The CDR3 contains 14 residues. Trimming stripped 4 bases from V and 8 bases from J, with 15 bases between. The germline V gene encodes CDR1 SGHRS and CDR2 YFSETQ. This CDR3 is CASSPRQGNEKLFF. CDR3 DNA sequence: TGCGCCAGCAGCCCTAGGCAGGGGAACGAAAAACTGTTTTTT. Combining the CDR3 with reference TRBV5-1 and TRBJ1-4 gives the whole variable domain KAGVTQTPRYLIKTRGQQVTLSCSPISGHRSVSWYQQTPGQGLQFLFEYFSETQRNKGNFPGRFSGRQFSNSRSEMNVSTLELGDSALYLCASSPRQGNEKLFFGSGTQLSVL.

This sequence joins TRBV3-1 (or the pseudogene TRBV3-2) and TRBJ2-1; D might be TRBD2 (5 bases). Trimming cost V 0 bases and J 9 bases, with 12 bases left between them. Germline lookup yields CDR1 LGHDT and CDR2 YNNKEL (reference sequence). The CDR3 has 14 amino acids. The CDR3 protein is CASSQDPEVGEQFF. In DNA, the CDR3 is TGTGCCAGCAGCCAAGACCCGGAGGTGGGTGAGCAGTTCTTC.

The chain is built from TRBV29-1 and TRBJ2-2, with D tentatively TRBD1 (7 bases). The CDR3 is 14 amino acids. V shed 7 bases and J shed 6 bases, with 18 bases lying between them. The germline CDR1 and CDR2 sequences are SQVTM and ANQGSEA. The CDR3 protein is CSAAGGTIAGELFF. CDR3 coding DNA: TGCAGCGCCGCAGGGGGGACGATCGCCGGGGAGCTGTTTTTT.

The rearrangement links TRBV28 to TRBJ2-5; D is ambiguous. The CDR3 totals 12 residues. Germline CDR1 is MDHEN and CDR2 is SYDVKM. Trimming left V 5 bases short and J 5 bases short, with 9 bases between. CDR3 DNA: TGTGCCAGCAGTATTTCTTTGGAGACCCAGTACTTC. Its protein is CASSISLETQYF.